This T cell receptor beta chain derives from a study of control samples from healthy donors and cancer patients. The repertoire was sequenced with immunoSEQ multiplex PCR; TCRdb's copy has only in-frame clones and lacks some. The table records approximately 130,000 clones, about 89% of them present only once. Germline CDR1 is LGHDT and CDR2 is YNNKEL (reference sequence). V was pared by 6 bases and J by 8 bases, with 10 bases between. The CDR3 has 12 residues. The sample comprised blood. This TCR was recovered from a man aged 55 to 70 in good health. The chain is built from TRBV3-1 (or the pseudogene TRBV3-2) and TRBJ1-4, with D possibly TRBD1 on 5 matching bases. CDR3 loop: CASSFPGEKLFF. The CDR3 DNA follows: TGTGCCAGCAGTTTCCCAGGGGAAAAACTGTTTTTT.